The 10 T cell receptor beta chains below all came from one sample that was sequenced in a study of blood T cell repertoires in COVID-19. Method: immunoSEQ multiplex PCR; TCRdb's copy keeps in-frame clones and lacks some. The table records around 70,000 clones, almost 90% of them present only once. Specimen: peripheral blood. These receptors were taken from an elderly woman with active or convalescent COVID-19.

DNA for the CDR3: TGTGCCACCAGCAGAGCTAGCGGGGGGACCACAGATACGCAGTATTTT. Its translation: CATSRASGGTTDTQYF. The chain recombines TRBV15 with TRBJ2-3, with 11 bases identical to TRBD2. V was pared by 1 base and J by 2 bases, with 2 bases of the junction left unmatched. The CDR3 extends over 16 amino acids. The germline CDR1 and CDR2 sequences are LNHNV and YYDKDF (reference sequence).

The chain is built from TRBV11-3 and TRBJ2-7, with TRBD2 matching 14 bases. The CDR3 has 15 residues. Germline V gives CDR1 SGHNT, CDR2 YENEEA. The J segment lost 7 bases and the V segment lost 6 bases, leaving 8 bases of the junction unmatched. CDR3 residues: CASRGTSGSLGEQYF. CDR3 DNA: TGTGCCAGCAGGGGGACTAGCGGGAGTCTGGGAGAGCAGTACTTC.

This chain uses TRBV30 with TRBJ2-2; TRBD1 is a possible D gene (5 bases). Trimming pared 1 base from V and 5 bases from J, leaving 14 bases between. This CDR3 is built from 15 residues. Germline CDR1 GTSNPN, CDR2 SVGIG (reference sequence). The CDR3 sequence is CAWSALQGVTGELFF. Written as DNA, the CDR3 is TGTGCCTGGAGTGCCCTCCAGGGCGTTACCGGGGAGCTGTTTTTT. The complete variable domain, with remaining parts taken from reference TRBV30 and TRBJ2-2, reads SQTIHQWPATLVQPVGSPLSLECTVEGTSNPNLYWYRQAAGRGLQLLFYSVGIGQISSEVPQNLSASRPQDRQFILSSKKLLLSDSGFYLCAWSALQGVTGELFFGEGSRLTVL.

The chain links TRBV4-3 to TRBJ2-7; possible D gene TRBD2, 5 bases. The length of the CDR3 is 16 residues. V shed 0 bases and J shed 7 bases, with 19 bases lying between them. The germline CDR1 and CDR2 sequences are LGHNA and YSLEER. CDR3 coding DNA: TGCGCCAGCAGCCAAGATGCCAGGAGGCCCCCATTGGAGCAGTACTTC. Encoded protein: CASSQDARRPPLEQYF.

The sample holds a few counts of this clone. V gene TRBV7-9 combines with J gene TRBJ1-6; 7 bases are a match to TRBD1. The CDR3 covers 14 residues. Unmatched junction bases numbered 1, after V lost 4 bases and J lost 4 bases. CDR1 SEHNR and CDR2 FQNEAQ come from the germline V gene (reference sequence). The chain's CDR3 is CASSSGQYNSPLHF. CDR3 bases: TGTGCCAGCAGCTCGGGACAGTATAATTCACCCCTCCACTTT.

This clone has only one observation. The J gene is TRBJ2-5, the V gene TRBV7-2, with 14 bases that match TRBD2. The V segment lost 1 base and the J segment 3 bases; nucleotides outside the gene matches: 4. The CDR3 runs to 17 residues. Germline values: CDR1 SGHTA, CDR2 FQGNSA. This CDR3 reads CASSLGLAGGVEETQYF. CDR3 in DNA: TGTGCCAGCAGCTTAGGACTAGCGGGAGGGGTCGAAGAGACCCAGTACTTC.

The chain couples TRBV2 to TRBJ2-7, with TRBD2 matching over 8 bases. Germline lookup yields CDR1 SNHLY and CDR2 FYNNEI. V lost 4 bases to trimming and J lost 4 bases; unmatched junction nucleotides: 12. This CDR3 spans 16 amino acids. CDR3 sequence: CASSVGGPGLVYEQYF. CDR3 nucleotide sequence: TGTGCCAGCAGTGTGGGTGGGCCGGGACTAGTGTACGAGCAGTACTTC. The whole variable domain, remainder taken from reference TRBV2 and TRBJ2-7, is EPEVTQTPSHQVTQMGQEVILRCVPISNHLYFYWYRQILGQKVEFLVSFYNNEISEKSEIFDDQFSVERPDGSNFTLKIRSTKLEDSAMYFCASSVGGPGLVYEQYFGPGTRLTVT.

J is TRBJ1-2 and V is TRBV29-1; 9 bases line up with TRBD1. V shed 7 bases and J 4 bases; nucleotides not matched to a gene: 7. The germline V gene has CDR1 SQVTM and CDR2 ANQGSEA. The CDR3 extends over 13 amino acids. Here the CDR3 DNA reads TGCAGCGGGTTACAGGGGGCGGGCTATGGCTACACCTTC. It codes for CSGLQGAGYGYTF.

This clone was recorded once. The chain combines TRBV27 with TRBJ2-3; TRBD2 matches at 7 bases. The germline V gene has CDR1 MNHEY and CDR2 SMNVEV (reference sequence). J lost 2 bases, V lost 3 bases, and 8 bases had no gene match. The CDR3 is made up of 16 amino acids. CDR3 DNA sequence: TGTGCCAGCAGTTTCCTCTCCGCGGGAGCCACAGATACGCAGTATTTT. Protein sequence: CASSFLSAGATDTQYF.

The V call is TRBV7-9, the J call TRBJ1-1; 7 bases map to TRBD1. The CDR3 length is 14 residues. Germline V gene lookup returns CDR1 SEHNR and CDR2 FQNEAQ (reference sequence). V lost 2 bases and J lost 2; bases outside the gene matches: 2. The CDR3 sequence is CASSLNRGNTEAFF. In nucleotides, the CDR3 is TGTGCCAGCAGCTTAAACAGGGGAAACACTGAAGCTTTCTTT.